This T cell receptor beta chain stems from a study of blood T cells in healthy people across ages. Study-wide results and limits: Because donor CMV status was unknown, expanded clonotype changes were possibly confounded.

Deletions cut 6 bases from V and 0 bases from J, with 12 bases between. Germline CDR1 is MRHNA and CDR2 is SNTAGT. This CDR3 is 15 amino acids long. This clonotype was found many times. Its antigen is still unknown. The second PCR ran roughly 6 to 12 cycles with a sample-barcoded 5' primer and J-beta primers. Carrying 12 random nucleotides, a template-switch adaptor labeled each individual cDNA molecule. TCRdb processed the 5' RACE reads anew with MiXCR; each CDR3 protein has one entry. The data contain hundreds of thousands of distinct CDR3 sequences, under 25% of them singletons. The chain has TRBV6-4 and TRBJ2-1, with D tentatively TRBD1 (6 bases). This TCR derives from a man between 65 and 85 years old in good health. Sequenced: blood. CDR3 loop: CASSATGSSYNEQFF. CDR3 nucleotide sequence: TGTGCCAGCAGCGCAACAGGGAGCTCCTACAATGAGCAGTTCTTC.